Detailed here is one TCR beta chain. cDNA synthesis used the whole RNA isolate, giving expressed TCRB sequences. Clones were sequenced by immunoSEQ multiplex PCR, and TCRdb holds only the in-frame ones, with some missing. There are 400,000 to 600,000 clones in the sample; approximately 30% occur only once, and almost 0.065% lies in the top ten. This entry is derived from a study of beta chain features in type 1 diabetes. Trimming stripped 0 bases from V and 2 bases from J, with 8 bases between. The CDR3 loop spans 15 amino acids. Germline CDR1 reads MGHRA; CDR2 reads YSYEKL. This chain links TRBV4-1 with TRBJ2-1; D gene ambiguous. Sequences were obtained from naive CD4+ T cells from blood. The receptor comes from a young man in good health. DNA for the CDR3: TGCGCCAGCAGCCAAGATCAAGAGGCCTACAATGAGCAGTTCTTC. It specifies CASSQDQEAYNEQFF.